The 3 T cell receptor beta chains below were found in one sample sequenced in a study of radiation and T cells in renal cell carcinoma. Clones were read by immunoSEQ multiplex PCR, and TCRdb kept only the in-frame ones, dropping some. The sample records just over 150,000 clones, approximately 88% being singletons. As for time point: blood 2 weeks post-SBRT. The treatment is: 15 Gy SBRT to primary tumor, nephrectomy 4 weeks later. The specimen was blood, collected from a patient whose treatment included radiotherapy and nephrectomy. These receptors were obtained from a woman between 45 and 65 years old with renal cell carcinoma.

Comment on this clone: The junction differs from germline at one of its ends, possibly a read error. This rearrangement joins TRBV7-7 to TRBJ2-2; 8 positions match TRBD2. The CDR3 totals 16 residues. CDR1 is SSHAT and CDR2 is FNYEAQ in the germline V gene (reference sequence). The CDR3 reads CASSSAGRGAAGELFF. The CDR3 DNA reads TGTGCTAGCAGCTCAGCCGGGAGGGGGGCCGCCGGGGAGCTGTTTTTT.

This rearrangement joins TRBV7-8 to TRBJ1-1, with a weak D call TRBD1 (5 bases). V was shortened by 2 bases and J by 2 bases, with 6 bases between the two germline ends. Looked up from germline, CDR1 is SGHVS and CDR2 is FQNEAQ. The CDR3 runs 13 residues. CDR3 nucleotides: TGTGCCAGCAGCTTACAGGGAAACACTGAAGCTTTCTTT. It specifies CASSLQGNTEAFF.

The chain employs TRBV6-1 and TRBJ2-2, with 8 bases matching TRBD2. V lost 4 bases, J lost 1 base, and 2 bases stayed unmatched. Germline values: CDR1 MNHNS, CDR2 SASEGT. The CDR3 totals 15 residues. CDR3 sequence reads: CASSVSGVNTGELFF. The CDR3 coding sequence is TGTGCCAGCAGTGTTAGCGGGGTGAACACCGGGGAGCTGTTTTTT.